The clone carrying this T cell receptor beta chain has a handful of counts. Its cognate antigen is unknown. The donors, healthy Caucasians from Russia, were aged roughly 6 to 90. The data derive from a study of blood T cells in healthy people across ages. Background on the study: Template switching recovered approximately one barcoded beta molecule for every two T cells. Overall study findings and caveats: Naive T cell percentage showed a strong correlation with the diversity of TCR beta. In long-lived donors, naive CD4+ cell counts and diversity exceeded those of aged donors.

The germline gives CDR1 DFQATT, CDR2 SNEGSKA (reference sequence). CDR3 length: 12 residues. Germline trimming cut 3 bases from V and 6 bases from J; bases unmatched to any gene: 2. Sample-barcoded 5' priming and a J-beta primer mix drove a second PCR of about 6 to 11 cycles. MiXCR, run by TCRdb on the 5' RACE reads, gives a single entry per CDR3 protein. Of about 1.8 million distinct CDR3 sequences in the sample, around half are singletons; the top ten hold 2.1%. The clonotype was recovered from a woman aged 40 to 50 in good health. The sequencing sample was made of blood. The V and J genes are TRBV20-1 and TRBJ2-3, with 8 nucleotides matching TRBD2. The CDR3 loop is CSASGGVDTQYF. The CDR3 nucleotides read TGCAGTGCTAGCGGGGGGGTGGATACGCAGTATTTT.